This T cell receptor beta chain was obtained from a study of T cell responses to AZD1222 COVID-19 vaccine. Study outcomes and limitations: Spike-specific TCR breadth rose after two AZD1222 doses, and depth rose as well.

Germline loops: CDR1 SGHKS, CDR2 YYEKEE (reference sequence). Trimming cost V 4 bases and J 4 bases, with 17 bases left between them. This CDR3 comprises 15 residues. A note on this clone: What it binds is not known.

Generated by immunoSEQ multiplex PCR, the TCRdb table keeps only in-frame clones and is missing some. There are about 110,000 clones in the sample; approximately 86% occur only once, and approximately 3% lies in the top ten. This TCR came from an adult in good health. Sequenced material: peripheral blood, taken on day 0 of AZD1222 vaccination. V and J are TRBV5-5 and TRBJ1-2; D may be TRBD1 (5 bases). The CDR3 coding sequence is TGTGCCAGCAGCGCGGCGTGGCAGGGAGTCTATGGCTACACCTTC. Residues: CASSAAWQGVYGYTF.